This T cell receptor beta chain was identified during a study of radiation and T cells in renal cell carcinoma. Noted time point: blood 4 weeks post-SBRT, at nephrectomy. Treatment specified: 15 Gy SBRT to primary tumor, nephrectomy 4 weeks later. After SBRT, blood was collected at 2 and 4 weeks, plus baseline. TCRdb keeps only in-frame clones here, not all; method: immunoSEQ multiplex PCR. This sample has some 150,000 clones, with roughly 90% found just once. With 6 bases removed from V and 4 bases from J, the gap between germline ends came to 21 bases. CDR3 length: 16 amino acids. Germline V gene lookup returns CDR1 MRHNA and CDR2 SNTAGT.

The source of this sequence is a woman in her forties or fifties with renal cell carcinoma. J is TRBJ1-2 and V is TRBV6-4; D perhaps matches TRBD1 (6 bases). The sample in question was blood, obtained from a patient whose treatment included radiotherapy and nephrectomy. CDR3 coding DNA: TGTGCCAGCAGCCAAATCACAGGGTCACCTAGCTATGGCTACACCTTC. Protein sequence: CASSQITGSPSYGYTF.